This T cell receptor (beta chain) was sequenced in a study of low-dose radiotherapy and immunotherapy resistance in tumors. Study-wide context: For Cohort 1, fractions of 0.5 Gy were given every 2 weeks, reaching 6.5 Gy overall. Given every two weeks, intravenous cyclophosphamide 200 mg/m2 preceded radiation and immunotherapy by one day.

Stated time point: after trial treatment. The treatment was: LDRT plus nivolumab, ipilimumab, low-dose cyclophosphamide and aspirin (RACIN trial). Eligible patients had advanced solid tumors lacking tumor-infiltrating lymphocytes. Both TCRalpha and TCRbeta chains were reverse transcribed with V-gene-specific primers. Amplification of TCRs used a constant-region primer and V-primer adapter for about 21 PCR cycles. TCRdb processed the reads anew with MiXCR; each CDR3 protein has one entry. The profile shows 95,000 to 100,000 distinct CDR3 sequences, around 21% of them singletons. The germline gives CDR1 ENHRY, CDR2 SYGVKD. The CDR3 runs to 15 residues. Trimming shortened V by 6 bases and J by 6 bases, and 18 bases separated the two germline ends.

Material: PBMCs, obtained after low-dose radiotherapy plus immunotherapy. The chain employs TRBV10-3 and TRBJ2-1; D could derive from TRBD1 or TRBD2 (5 bases each). The TCR sequence derives from a male donor with prostate cancer. CDR3 amino acids: CAIRGEGTLFNEQFF. The CDR3 coding sequence is TGTGCCATCAGAGGCGAGGGGACCTTATTCAATGAGCAGTTCTTC.